This is a list of T cell receptor beta chains from one sample in a study of blood T cell repertoires in COVID-19. Generated by immunoSEQ multiplex PCR, the TCRdb table keeps only in-frame clones and is missing some. The sample consists of just over 150,000 clones, around 87% of them appearing once. The sample was peripheral blood. These receptor sequences come from a woman aged 40-49 years with acute or convalescent COVID-19. CDR3s include the opening cysteine and the closing phenylalanine or tryptophan. The D gene is left open where the match is weak. Clone size is not always given. Where it is, it says once, few, many or a class for expanded clones.

clone_size d_call j_call v_call cdr3_aa cdr3_nt
- - TRBJ2-7 TRBV28 CASSPPVTPPYEQYF TGTGCCAGCAGTCCCCCCGTCACTCCTCCCTACGAGCAGTACTTC
- - TRBJ1-5 TRBV2 CASTGSQENQPQHF TGTGCCAGCACTGGATCCCAGGAAAATCAGCCCCAGCATTTT
- TRBD1 TRBJ1-2 TRBV30 CAWRGQTRNYGYTF TGTGCCTGGAGGGGACAGACCCGGAACTATGGCTACACCTTC
- TRBD2 TRBJ2-1 TRBV4-1 CASSQIPGLGDNEQFF TGCGCCAGCAGCCAAATACCAGGACTAGGAGACAATGAGCAGTTCTTC
- - TRBJ2-1 TRBV27 CASSLSPGGTYNEQFF TGTGCCAGCAGTTTATCCCCTGGGGGGACCTACAATGAGCAGTTCTTC
once - TRBJ2-7 TRBV9 CASSVVPGAPYEQYF TGTGCCAGCAGCGTAGTTCCCGGAGCTCCCTACGAGCAGTACTTC
once - TRBJ2-1 TRBV24-1 CATSDPSPNEQFF TGTGCCACCAGTGACCCTAGTCCCAATGAGCAGTTCTTC
- - TRBJ2-3 TRBV5-6 CASSSTMGRQTDTQYF TGTGCCAGCAGCTCAACAATGGGGCGTCAAACAGATACGCAGTATTTT
- TRBD2 TRBJ2-7 TRBV4-1 CASSQDSLAGAYEQYF TGCGCCAGCAGCCAAGATTCACTAGCGGGAGCCTACGAGCAGTACTTC
- TRBD1 TRBJ2-3 TRBV24-1 CATSDRGQNTDTQYF TGTGCCACCAGTGATAGGGGACAGAACACAGATACGCAGTATTTT
- TRBD2 TRBJ2-3 TRBV24-1 CATSDFTSGGTDTQYF TGTGCCACCAGTGATTTCACTAGCGGGGGAACAGATACGCAGTATTTT
once - TRBJ1-1 TRBV19 CASSIAGGPMNTEAFF TGTGCCAGTAGTATTGCCGGGGGACCAATGAACACTGAAGCTTTCTTT
once - TRBJ2-2 TRBV28 CASRHRGGQAGELFF TGTGCCAGCCGACATAGGGGGGGTCAGGCCGGGGAGCTGTTTTTT
- TRBD1 TRBJ1-6 TRBV5-6 CASRDYRDRESSYNSPLHF TGTGCCAGCAGAGATTACCGGGACAGAGAAAGCTCCTATAATTCACCCCTCCACTTT